The rows below give T cell receptor beta chains drawn from one sample of a study of T cells in Graves' hyperthyroidism and ophthalmopathy. Using its own MiXCR run on the multiplex PCR reads, TCRdb lists one record per CDR3 protein. This table holds hundreds of thousands of distinct CDR3 sequences, roughly 40% found once. Sequences were obtained from blood. These TCRs come from a man aged 18 to 29 with Graves' hyperthyroidism. CDR3s include the opening cysteine and the closing phenylalanine or tryptophan. Each record gives: V gene, clone size, J gene, CDR3 length, D gene, CDR3 DNA, CDR3 protein. The D gene is left open where the match is weak. A row's size may be missing; if present it is once, few, many or a size class.

v_gene: TRBV12-3/TRBV12-4
abundance: few
j_gene: TRBJ1-5
len: 13
d_gene: NA
CDR3nt: TGTGCCAGCAGTTTATTGAGGAATCAGCCCCAGCATTTT
CDR3aa: CASSLLRNQPQHF

v_gene: TRBV24-1
abundance: NA
j_gene: TRBJ2-7
len: 17
d_gene: TRBD1
CDR3nt: TGTGCCAGCAGTCCAGGGTTGATGGGACAGGGGTGGTACGAGCAGTACTTC
CDR3aa: CASSPGLMGQGWYEQYF

v_gene: TRBV7-7
abundance: many
j_gene: TRBJ2-5
len: 15
d_gene: TRBD1
CDR3nt: TGTGCTAGCAGCTCCCAGACAGGGCCCGGGGAGACCCAGTACTTC
CDR3aa: CASSSQTGPGETQYF

v_gene: TRBV10-3
abundance: many
j_gene: TRBJ2-7
len: 13
d_gene: NA
CDR3nt: TGTGCCATCACTGAGACAGGGCGGGGCGAGCAGTACTTC
CDR3aa: CAITETGRGEQYF

v_gene: TRBV2
abundance: many
j_gene: TRBJ2-5
len: 10
d_gene: NA
CDR3nt: TGTGCCAGTCAGGGGGAGACCCAGTACTTC
CDR3aa: CASQGETQYF

v_gene: TRBV10-3
abundance: many
j_gene: TRBJ1-1
len: 14
d_gene: NA
CDR3nt: TGTGCCATCAGTGAGTCGCGGCAGAACACTGAAGCTTTCTTT
CDR3aa: CAISESRQNTEAFF

v_gene: TRBV4-2
abundance: NA
j_gene: TRBJ2-7
len: 15
d_gene: NA
CDR3nt: TGTGCCAGCAGCCAAGATGTACCGGGACTGTACGAGCAGTACTTC
CDR3aa: CASSQDVPGLYEQYF

v_gene: TRBV4-1
abundance: few
j_gene: TRBJ2-7
len: 14
d_gene: NA
CDR3nt: TGCGCCAGCAGTGCGGTGATCTCCCCCCACGAGCAGTACTTC
CDR3aa: CASSAVISPHEQYF

v_gene: TRBV2
abundance: NA
j_gene: TRBJ1-2
len: 15
d_gene: TRBD1
CDR3nt: TGTGCCAGCAGCGTGACAGGGGAGGGGGCCTATGGCTACACCTTC
CDR3aa: CASSVTGEGAYGYTF

v_gene: TRBV12-3/TRBV12-4
abundance: few
j_gene: TRBJ2-7
len: 13
d_gene: NA
CDR3nt: TGTGCCAGCAGTAAGGACGGATCCTACGAGCAGTACTTC
CDR3aa: CASSKDGSYEQYF

v_gene: TRBV20-1
abundance: NA
j_gene: TRBJ1-2
len: 15
d_gene: TRBD1
CDR3nt: TGCAGTGCGAGGAGACAGGGAAGGGCTAACTATGGCTACACCTTC
CDR3aa: CSARRQGRANYGYTF

v_gene: TRBV6-5
abundance: many
j_gene: TRBJ1-1
len: 11
d_gene: TRBD1
CDR3nt: TGTGCCAGCAGACACGGGACAGGGACTTTCTTT
CDR3aa: CASRHGTGTFF

v_gene: TRBV2
abundance: NA
j_gene: TRBJ1-2
len: 14
d_gene: TRBD1
CDR3nt: TGTGCCAGCCGGAGACAGGGAACTAATTATGGCTACACCTTC
CDR3aa: CASRRQGTNYGYTF

v_gene: TRBV19
abundance: NA
j_gene: TRBJ2-7
len: 13
d_gene: NA
CDR3nt: TGTGCCAGTAGTATAAGGGATTGGGACGAGCAGTACTTC
CDR3aa: CASSIRDWDEQYF

v_gene: TRBV6-4
abundance: NA
j_gene: TRBJ1-3
len: 17
d_gene: NA
CDR3nt: TGTGCCAGCAGCGCCGGGCCACAGACCGGCTCTGGAAACACCATATATTTT
CDR3aa: CASSAGPQTGSGNTIYF

v_gene: TRBV7-4
abundance: many
j_gene: TRBJ1-6
len: 15
d_gene: NA
CDR3nt: TGTGCCAGCAGCTTATGCCTAGTTCACAATTCACCCCTCCACTTT
CDR3aa: CASSLCLVHNSPLHF

v_gene: TRBV15
abundance: many
j_gene: TRBJ2-7
len: 14
d_gene: NA
CDR3nt: TGTGCCACCAGCAGAGTCGGCCTCACCTACGAGCAGTACTTC
CDR3aa: CATSRVGLTYEQYF

v_gene: TRBV4-3
abundance: few
j_gene: TRBJ1-1
len: 14
d_gene: TRBD1
CDR3nt: TGCGCCAGCAGCCATGGGACAGATAACACTGAAGCTTTCTTT
CDR3aa: CASSHGTDNTEAFF

v_gene: TRBV25-1
abundance: many
j_gene: TRBJ1-1
len: 16
d_gene: NA
CDR3nt: TGTGCCAGCAGTGAATCCCCCGGCCGGACCGGCACTGAAGCTTTCTTT
CDR3aa: CASSESPGRTGTEAFF

v_gene: TRBV19
abundance: many
j_gene: TRBJ2-5
len: 14
d_gene: NA
CDR3nt: TGTGCCAGTAGTACTGAGGGGACGGCAGAGACCCAGTACTTC
CDR3aa: CASSTEGTAETQYF

v_gene: TRBV12-3/TRBV12-4
abundance: NA
j_gene: TRBJ1-1
len: 15
d_gene: TRBD1
CDR3nt: TGTGCCAGCAGTACGACAGGGGATGCGAACACTGAAGCTTTCTTT
CDR3aa: CASSTTGDANTEAFF

v_gene: TRBV5-6
abundance: few
j_gene: TRBJ1-1
len: 14
d_gene: NA
CDR3nt: TGTGCCAGCAGCTTGGAAAGAGTGGGCACTGAAGCTTTCTTT
CDR3aa: CASSLERVGTEAFF

v_gene: TRBV19
abundance: once
j_gene: TRBJ2-2
len: 14
d_gene: TRBD2
CDR3nt: TGTGCCAGTAGTTTCACCGGGACTAGCGGGGAGCTGTTTTTT
CDR3aa: CASSFTGTSGELFF

v_gene: TRBV6-6
abundance: NA
j_gene: TRBJ1-6
len: 14
d_gene: NA
CDR3nt: TGTGCCACACTCGAGCTGGGGGCAAACTCACCCCTCCACTTT
CDR3aa: CATLELGANSPLHF

v_gene: TRBV7-9
abundance: few
j_gene: TRBJ1-3
len: 14
d_gene: NA
CDR3nt: TGTGCCAGCAGCTTACCAGGGGCCGGAAACACCATATATTTT
CDR3aa: CASSLPGAGNTIYF

v_gene: TRBV10-3
abundance: NA
j_gene: TRBJ2-6
len: 18
d_gene: TRBD1
CDR3nt: TGTGCCATCAGCGACAGGGCTGGACCATACTCTGGGGCCAACGTCCTGACTTTC
CDR3aa: CAISDRAGPYSGANVLTF

v_gene: TRBV6-1
abundance: few
j_gene: TRBJ1-1
len: 13
d_gene: TRBD1
CDR3nt: TGTGCCAGCAGTGAATCATGGGACAGCTATGCTTTCTTT
CDR3aa: CASSESWDSYAFF

v_gene: TRBV9
abundance: few
j_gene: TRBJ2-2
len: 14
d_gene: NA
CDR3nt: TGTGCCAGCAGCGTAGCGCCCGGAACCGGGGAGCTGTTTTTT
CDR3aa: CASSVAPGTGELFF

v_gene: TRBV7-9
abundance: few
j_gene: TRBJ2-5
len: 17
d_gene: TRBD2
CDR3nt: TGTGCCAGCAGCCAAGATTGGGAGGAACTAGCGACCGAGACCCAGTACTTC
CDR3aa: CASSQDWEELATETQYF